What follows are 21 T cell receptor beta chains derived from one specimen sequenced in a study of early T cells in non-severe SARS-CoV-2 infection. Each CDR3 protein is one row after TCRdb ran MiXCR on the 5' RACE reads. The data show under 90,000 distinct CDR3 sequences, with less than 15% seen just once and roughly 5.5% held by the top ten. Source material: whole blood. All receptors derive from an adult who was a healthcare worker with PCR-confirmed SARS-CoV-2 infection or an uninfected control (not recorded which).

This clonotype was counted only a few times. The chain recombines TRBV5-4 with TRBJ1-6; perhaps TRBD1 as D (5 bases). Germline V gives CDR1 SGHNT, CDR2 YYREEE (reference sequence). This CDR3 is 12 amino acids long. V was shortened by 0 bases and J by 10 bases, with 5 bases between the two germline ends. CDR3 sequence reads: CASSLGGSPLHF. CDR3 coding DNA: TGTGCCAGCAGCTTGGGGGGGTCACCCCTCCACTTT.

Only a few counts were recorded for this clonotype. The genes are TRBV28 and TRBJ2-7; no definite D call. CDR3 length equals 11 residues. Trimming removed 6 bases from V and 6 bases from J, with 9 bases in between. CDR1 is MDHEN, CDR2 SYDVKM, per germline. CDR3 region: CASSRQLEQYF. CDR3 nucleotides: TGTGCCAGCAGCCGGCAGCTCGAGCAGTACTTC.

In its sample, this clonotype was seen many times. The V and J genes are TRBV5-1 and TRBJ1-6, with D unresolved. Germline CDR1 SGHRS, CDR2 YFSETQ. The CDR3 sequence is 13 residues long. V shed 0 bases and J shed 9 bases, with 7 bases lying between them. The CDR3 reads CASSLDVGSPLHF. The CDR3 DNA reads TGCGCCAGCAGCTTGGATGTGGGTTCACCCCTCCACTTT.

This clonotype was seen more than once but under ten times. The rearrangement uses TRBV9 and TRBJ2-2; TRBD1 matches at 7 bases. Germline V gene lookup returns CDR1 SGDLS and CDR2 YYNGEE. The CDR3 runs to 17 residues. Germline trimming cut 0 bases from V and 1 base from J; bases unmatched to any gene: 6. CDR3 nucleotide sequence: TGTGCCAGCAGCGTAGCTCCCGACAGGGTGAACACCGGGGAGCTGTTTTTT. This encodes CASSVAPDRVNTGELFF.

A remark on this clonotype: It may be a read error: a sequence one base away is much more abundant. This chain uses TRBV28 with TRBJ1-1, with 8 nucleotides matching TRBD1. The CDR3 runs to 15 residues. Germline-derived CDR1 and CDR2 are MDHEN and SYDVKM. The CDR3 region has the DNA TGTGCCAGCACTCCACCCCGGGACAGGAACATTGAAGCTTTCTTT. Translating gives CASTPPRDRNIEAFF.

The chain combines TRBV12-3 or TRBV12-4 with TRBJ1-2; unclear D gene. This CDR3 has 15 residues. Trimming removed 2 bases from V and 4 bases from J, with 14 bases in between. The CDR3 nucleotides read TGTGCCAGCAGTTTAATGAGAATGCCGGGCTATGGCTACACCTTC. Amino acid sequence: CASSLMRMPGYGYTF.

As for this clonotype: At one of its ends the junction is not consistent with the germline gene, which may arise from a read error. V and J are TRBV2 and TRBJ1-1; possibly TRBD1 for D (6 bases). Germline CDR1 SNHLY, CDR2 FYNNEI. CDR3 size: 13 residues. The chain's CDR3 is CVSRVTRGTEAFF. The CDR3 region has the DNA TGTGTCAGCAGAGTAACCAGGGGCACTGAAGCTTTCTTT.

The chain links TRBV20-1 to TRBJ2-1; 8 nucleotides align to TRBD2. Germline CDR1 is DFQATT and CDR2 is SNEGSKA (reference sequence). Trimming removed 4 bases from V and 10 bases from J; junction bases left unmatched: 24. This CDR3 is built from 18 residues. The CDR3 DNA follows: TGCAGTGCTAAACTATCGAGTGGAGGGCGGGGGGTTATTAACGAGCAGTTCTTC. Its protein product is CSAKLSSGGRGVINEQFF.

The chain has TRBV20-1 and TRBJ2-3, with D unresolved. In germline, CDR1 is DFQATT, CDR2 SNEGSKA (reference sequence). This CDR3 has 13 amino acids. V lost 3 bases to trimming and J lost 0 bases, with 7 bases between them. The DNA for the CDR3 is TGCAGTGCTAGCAGTATTAGCACAGATACGCAGTATTTT. It yields the protein CSASSISTDTQYF.

This clonotype was seen ten or more times. V and J are TRBV20-1 and TRBJ2-3; TRBD2 aligns across 7 bases. Per germline, CDR1 DFQATT and CDR2 SNEGSKA (reference sequence). J gave up 2 bases and V 3 bases, and 17 bases lay outside the gene matches. This CDR3 contains 18 residues. The CDR3 bases are TGCAGTGCTAGCTCACAATTGTTTACGGGGGGTTTCACAGATACGCAGTATTTT. Its translation is CSASSQLFTGGFTDTQYF.

This clonotype was seen more than once but under ten times. This chain uses TRBV7-9 with TRBJ1-2; 8 nucleotides agree with TRBD1. The CDR3 extends over 14 amino acids. Losses at the gene ends were 5 bases for V and 5 bases for J; bases not matched to a gene: 7. Per the germline V gene, CDR1 is SEHNR and CDR2 is FQNEAQ (reference sequence). The CDR3 DNA is TGTGCCAGCAGCCTCCCCGACAGGGGTTATGGCTACACCTTC. Its protein is CASSLPDRGYGYTF. Complete variable domain (other parts from reference TRBV7-9 and TRBJ1-2): DTGVSQNPRHKITKRGQNVTFRCDPISEHNRLYWYRQTLGQGPEFLTYFQNEAQLEKSRLLSDRFSAERPKGSFSTLEIQRTEQGDSAMYLCASSLPDRGYGYTFGSGTRLTVV.

This chain uses TRBV6-6 with TRBJ2-3; 7 bases align to TRBD2. The junction had 5 bases not matched to a gene; V was cut back by 0 bases and J by 2 bases. Looked up from germline, CDR1 is MNHNY and CDR2 is SVGAGI (reference sequence). The CDR3 sequence is 16 residues long. The CDR3 sequence: CASSYSPERDTDTQYF. CDR3 DNA: TGTGCCAGCAGTTACTCCCCGGAGCGGGACACAGATACGCAGTATTTT.

This chain uses TRBV9 with TRBJ1-1; D is undetermined. V shed 7 bases and J shed 1 base, with 8 bases lying between them. The CDR3 is made up of 12 amino acids. Germline-derived CDR1 and CDR2 are SGDLS and YYNGEE. The CDR3 reads CASGPSNTEAFF. DNA for the CDR3: TGTGCCAGCGGACCGTCGAACACTGAAGCTTTCTTT.

At least ten counts were recorded for this clonotype. The rearrangement links TRBV6-2 or TRBV6-3 to TRBJ1-2; no reliable D call. This CDR3 has 14 amino acids. Between the trimmed V and J ends, which lost 2 bases and 3 bases, there was a span of 10 bases. Germline lookup yields CDR1 MNHEY and CDR2 SVGEGT. The CDR3 DNA sequence: TGTGCCAGCAGTTACGGGTTTGCGTACTATGGCTACACCTTC. Residues: CASSYGFAYYGYTF.

This clonotype was found many times. The rearrangement links TRBV18 to TRBJ1-1; the D is unclear. The CDR3 extends over 15 amino acids. V gave up 4 bases and J gave up 0 bases, with 12 bases separating them. Germline loops: CDR1 KGHSH, CDR2 LQKENI. DNA for the CDR3: TGTGCCAGCTCACACGCCAGGAGAATGAACACTGAAGCTTTCTTT. Encoded protein: CASSHARRMNTEAFF.

This clonotype was seen only a few times. The rearrangement links TRBV7-6 to TRBJ2-7; the D gene is possibly TRBD1 (6 bases). Germline CDR1 reads SGHVS; CDR2 reads FNYEAQ. The CDR3 has 14 residues. Trimming removed 4 bases from V and 2 bases from J, with 12 bases in between. CDR3 residues: CASSSLQGPYEQYF. CDR3 nucleotide sequence: TGTGCCAGCAGCTCCTTACAGGGCCCCTACGAGCAGTACTTC. Variable domain in full (rest from reference TRBV7-6 and TRBJ2-7): GAGVSQSPRYKVTKRGQDVALRCDPISGHVSLYWYRQALGQGPEFLTYFNYEAQQDKSGLPNDRFSAERPEGSISTLTIQRTEQRDSAMYRCASSSLQGPYEQYFGPGTRLTVT.

This clonotype showed up just once. The rearrangement joins TRBV4-1 to TRBJ2-7; the D is unclear. Germline V gives CDR1 MGHRA, CDR2 YSYEKL. V lost 0 bases, J lost 4 bases, and 7 bases lay in between. The CDR3 has 13 residues. The CDR3 sequence is CASSQDVGYEQYF. The DNA of the CDR3 is TGCGCCAGCAGCCAAGATGTGGGGTACGAGCAGTACTTC.

This clonotype turned up a few times. The V gene is TRBV2, the J gene TRBJ1-1, with D possibly TRBD1 on 5 matching bases. The CDR3 has 10 amino acids. With 8 bases removed from V and 4 bases from J, the gap between germline ends came to 5 bases. Germline lookup yields CDR1 SNHLY and CDR2 FYNNEI. The CDR3 here is CASGGTEAFF. The CDR3 nucleotides are TGTGCCAGCGGGGGCACTGAAGCTTTCTTT.

This clonotype was detected only a few times. The rearrangement links TRBV9 to TRBJ2-6; D unclear. Per germline, CDR1 SGDLS and CDR2 YYNGEE. Trimming removed 3 bases from V and 0 bases from J, with 4 bases in between. The CDR3 extends over 14 amino acids. CDR3 sequence (DNA): TGTGCCAGCAGCGGGGGCTCTGGGGCCAACGTCCTGACTTTC. It translates to CASSGGSGANVLTF.

This chain joins TRBV7-2 and TRBJ1-6; a possible D gene is TRBD1 (6 bases). V was shortened by 5 bases and J by 7 bases, with 15 bases between the two germline ends. Germline assignment: CDR1 SGHTA and CDR2 FQGNSA. The CDR3 has 15 amino acids. CDR3 DNA sequence: TGTGCCAGCAGCCCAACCAGGGGCCCGAATTCACCCCTCCACTTT. Its translation: CASSPTRGPNSPLHF.

V usage is TRBV29-1 and J usage is TRBJ1-1; D is possibly TRBD1 (5 bases). Germline V CDR1 and CDR2: SQVTM, ANQGSEA. Between the trimmed V and J ends, which lost 4 bases and 10 bases, there was a span of 13 bases. CDR3 size: 11 residues. CDR3 residues: CSVGDWAGAFF. The DNA of the CDR3 is TGCAGCGTTGGGGACTGGGCGGGAGCTTTCTTT.